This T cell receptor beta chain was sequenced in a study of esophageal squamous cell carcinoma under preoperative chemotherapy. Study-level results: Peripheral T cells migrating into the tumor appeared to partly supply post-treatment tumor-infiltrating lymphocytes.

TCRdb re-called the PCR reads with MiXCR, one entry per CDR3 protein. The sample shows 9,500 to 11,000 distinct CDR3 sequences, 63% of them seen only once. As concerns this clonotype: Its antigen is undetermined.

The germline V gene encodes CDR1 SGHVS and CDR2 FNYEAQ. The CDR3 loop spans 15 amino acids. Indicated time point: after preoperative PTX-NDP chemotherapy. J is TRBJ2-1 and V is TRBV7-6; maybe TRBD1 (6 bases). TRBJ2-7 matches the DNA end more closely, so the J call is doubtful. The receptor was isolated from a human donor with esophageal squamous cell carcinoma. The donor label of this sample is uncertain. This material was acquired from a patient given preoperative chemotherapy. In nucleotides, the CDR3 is TGTGCCAGCAGCGCCGACAGGCCCCCCTACAATGAGCAGTACTTC. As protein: CASSADRPPYNEQYF.